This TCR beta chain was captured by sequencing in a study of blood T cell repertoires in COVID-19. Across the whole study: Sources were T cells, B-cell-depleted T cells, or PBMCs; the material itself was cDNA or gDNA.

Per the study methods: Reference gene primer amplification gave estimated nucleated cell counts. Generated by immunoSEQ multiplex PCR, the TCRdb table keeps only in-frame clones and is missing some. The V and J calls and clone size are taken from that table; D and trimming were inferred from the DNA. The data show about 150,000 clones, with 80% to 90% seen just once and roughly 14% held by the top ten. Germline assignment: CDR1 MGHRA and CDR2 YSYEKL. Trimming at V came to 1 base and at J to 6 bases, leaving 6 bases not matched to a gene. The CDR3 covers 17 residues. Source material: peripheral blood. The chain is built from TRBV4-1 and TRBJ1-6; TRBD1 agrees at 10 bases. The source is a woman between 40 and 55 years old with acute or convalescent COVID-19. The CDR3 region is CASSQVGTGELNSPLHF. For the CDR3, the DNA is TGCGCCAGCAGCCAAGTTGGGACAGGGGAGCTTAATTCACCCCTCCACTTT.